This T cell receptor beta chain was identified during a study of blood T cells in healthy people across ages. This clonotype was picked up a small number of times. A second PCR of 7 to 11 cycles used a sample-barcoded 5' primer and a J-beta primer mix. TCRdb re-called the 5' RACE reads with MiXCR, one entry per CDR3 protein. Of roughly 560,000 distinct CDR3 sequences detected, less than 25% appear once; the ten largest clones hold around 10%. This CDR3 contains 14 residues. Germline V gene lookup returns CDR1 LNHNV and CDR2 YYDKDF (reference sequence). V trimming: 4 bases; J trimming: 5 bases; junction bases outside the gene matches: 6. The same sample was also used in a study of T cells of mothers and their children.

The rearrangement joins TRBV15 to TRBJ2-5; TRBD1 aligns across 8 bases. The material sequenced was blood. This sequence originates from a boy younger than 18 in good health. The CDR3 is CATSMTWTGETQYF. The DNA of the CDR3 is TGTGCCACCAGCATGACATGGACAGGGGAGACCCAGTACTTC.